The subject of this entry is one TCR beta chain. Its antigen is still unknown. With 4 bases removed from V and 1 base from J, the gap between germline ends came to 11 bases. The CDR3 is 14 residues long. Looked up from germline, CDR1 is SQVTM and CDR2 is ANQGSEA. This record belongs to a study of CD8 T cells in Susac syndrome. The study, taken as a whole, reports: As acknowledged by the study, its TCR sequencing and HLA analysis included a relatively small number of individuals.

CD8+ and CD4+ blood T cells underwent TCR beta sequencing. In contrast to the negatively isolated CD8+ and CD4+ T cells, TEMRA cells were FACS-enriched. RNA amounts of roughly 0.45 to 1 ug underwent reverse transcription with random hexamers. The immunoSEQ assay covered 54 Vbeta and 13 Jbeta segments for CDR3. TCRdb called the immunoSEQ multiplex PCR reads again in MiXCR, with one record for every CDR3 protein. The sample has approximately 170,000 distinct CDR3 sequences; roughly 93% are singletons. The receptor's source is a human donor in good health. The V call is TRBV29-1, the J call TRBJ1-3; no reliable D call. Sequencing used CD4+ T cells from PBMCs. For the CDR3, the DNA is TGCAGCGTTGCTCCCCAGGCGTCTGGAAACACCATATATTTT. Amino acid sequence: CSVAPQASGNTIYF.